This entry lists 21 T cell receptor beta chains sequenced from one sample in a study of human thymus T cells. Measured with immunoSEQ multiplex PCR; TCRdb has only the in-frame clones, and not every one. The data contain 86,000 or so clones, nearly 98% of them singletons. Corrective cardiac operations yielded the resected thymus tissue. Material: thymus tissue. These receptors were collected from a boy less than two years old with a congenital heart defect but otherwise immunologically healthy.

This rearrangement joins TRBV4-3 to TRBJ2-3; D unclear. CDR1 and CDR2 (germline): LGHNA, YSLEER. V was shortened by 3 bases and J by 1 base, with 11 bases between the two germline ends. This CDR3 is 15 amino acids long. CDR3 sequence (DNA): TGCGCCAGCAGCCATCACGAGAAGGGCACAGATACGCAGTATTTT. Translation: CASSHHEKGTDTQYF.

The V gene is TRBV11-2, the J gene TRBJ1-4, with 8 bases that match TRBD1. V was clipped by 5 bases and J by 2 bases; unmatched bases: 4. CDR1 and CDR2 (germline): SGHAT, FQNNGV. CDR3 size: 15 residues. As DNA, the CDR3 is TGTGCCAGCAGCAAGTACAGGGGGACTAATGAAAAACTGTTTTTT. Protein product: CASSKYRGTNEKLFF. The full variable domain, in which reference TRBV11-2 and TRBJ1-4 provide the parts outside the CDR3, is EAGVAQSPRYKIIEKRQSVAFWCNPISGHATLYWYQQILGQGPKLLIQFQNNGVVDDSQLPKDRFSAERLKGVDSTLKIQPAKLEDSAVYLCASSKYRGTNEKLFFGSGTQLSVL.

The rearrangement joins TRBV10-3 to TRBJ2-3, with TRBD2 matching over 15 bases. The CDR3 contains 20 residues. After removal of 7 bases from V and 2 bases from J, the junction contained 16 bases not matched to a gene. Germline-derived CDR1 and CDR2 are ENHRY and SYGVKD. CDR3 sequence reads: CAINDRPGLAGGQPTDTQYF. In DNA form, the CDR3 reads TGTGCCATCAATGATCGCCCGGGACTAGCGGGGGGCCAGCCCACAGATACGCAGTATTTT.

The CDR3 sequence is CASSIWRGNNNEQFF. In DNA form, the CDR3 reads TGTGCCAGTAGTATCTGGCGGGGTAATAACAATGAGCAGTTCTTC. This chain uses TRBV19 with TRBJ2-1, with D perhaps TRBD2 (6 bases). Per the germline V gene, CDR1 is LNHDA and CDR2 is SQIVND (reference sequence). The CDR3 length is 15 residues. With 3 bases removed from V and 5 bases from J, the gap between germline ends came to 14 bases.

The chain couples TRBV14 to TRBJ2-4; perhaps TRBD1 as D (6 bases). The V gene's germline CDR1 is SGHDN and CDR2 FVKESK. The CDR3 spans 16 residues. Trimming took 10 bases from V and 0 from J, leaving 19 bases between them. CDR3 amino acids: CATPFKTGVAKNIQYF. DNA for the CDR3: TGTGCCACCCCATTTAAGACAGGTGTAGCCAAAAACATTCAGTACTTC.

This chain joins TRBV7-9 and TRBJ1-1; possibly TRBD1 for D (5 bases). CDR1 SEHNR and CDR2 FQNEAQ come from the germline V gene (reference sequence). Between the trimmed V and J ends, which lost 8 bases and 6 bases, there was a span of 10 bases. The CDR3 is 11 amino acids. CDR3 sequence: CASGRGAEAFF. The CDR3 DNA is TGTGCCAGCGGACGGGGGGCTGAAGCTTTCTTT.

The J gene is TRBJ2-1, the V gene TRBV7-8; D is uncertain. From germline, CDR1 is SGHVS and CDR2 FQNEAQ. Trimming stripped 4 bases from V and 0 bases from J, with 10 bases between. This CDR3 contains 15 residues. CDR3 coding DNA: TGTGCCAGCAGCTCCGCTTTCCACTCCTACAATGAGCAGTTCTTC. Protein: CASSSAFHSYNEQFF. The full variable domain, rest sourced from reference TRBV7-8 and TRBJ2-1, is GAGVSQSPRYKVAKRGQDVALRCDPISGHVSLFWYQQALGQGPEFLTYFQNEAQLDKSGLPSDRFFAERPEGSVSTLKIQRTQQEDSAVYLCASSSAFHSYNEQFFGPGTRLTVL.

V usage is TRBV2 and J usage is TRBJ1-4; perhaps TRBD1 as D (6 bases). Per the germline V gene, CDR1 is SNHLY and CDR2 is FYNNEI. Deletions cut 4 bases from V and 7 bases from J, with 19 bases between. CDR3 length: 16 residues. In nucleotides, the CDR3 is TGTGCCAGCAGTGCTCCGGCACCAGGGGTGACTGAAAAACTGTTTTTT. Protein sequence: CASSAPAPGVTEKLFF.

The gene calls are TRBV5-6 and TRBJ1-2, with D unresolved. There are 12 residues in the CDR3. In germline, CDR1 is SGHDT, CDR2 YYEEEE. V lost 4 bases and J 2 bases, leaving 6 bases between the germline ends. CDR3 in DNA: TGTGCCAGCAGCCCCCAGAACTATGGCTACACCTTC. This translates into CASSPQNYGYTF.

The CDR3 protein is CASSLAASIYNEQFF. CDR3 nucleotides: TGCGCCAGCAGCTTGGCAGCCTCAATCTACAATGAGCAGTTCTTC. This chain joins TRBV5-1 and TRBJ2-1, with D unclear. The CDR3 spans 15 residues. CDR1 and CDR2 (germline): SGHRS, YFSETQ. V was trimmed by 0 bases and J by 3 bases, leaving 10 bases between them.

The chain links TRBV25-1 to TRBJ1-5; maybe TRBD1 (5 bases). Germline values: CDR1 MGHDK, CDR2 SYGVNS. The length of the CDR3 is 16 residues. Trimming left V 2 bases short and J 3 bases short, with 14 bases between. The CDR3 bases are TGTGCCAGCAGTGAACCGGGCAGGGATCACAATCAGCCCCAGCATTTT. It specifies CASSEPGRDHNQPQHF.

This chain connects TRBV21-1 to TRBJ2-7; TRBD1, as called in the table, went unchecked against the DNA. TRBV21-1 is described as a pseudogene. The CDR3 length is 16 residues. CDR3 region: CASSSRDRRYSYEQYF. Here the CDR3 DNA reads TGTGCCAGCAGCTCCCGGGACAGAAGATACTCCTACGAGCAGTACTTC.

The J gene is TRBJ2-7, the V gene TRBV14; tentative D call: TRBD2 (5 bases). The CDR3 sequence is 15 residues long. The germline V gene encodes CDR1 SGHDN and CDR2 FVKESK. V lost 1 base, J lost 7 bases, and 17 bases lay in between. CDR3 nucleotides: TGTGCCAGCAGCCAAGTACGGCGGGTACTTCAGGAGCAGTACTTC. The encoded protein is CASSQVRRVLQEQYF.

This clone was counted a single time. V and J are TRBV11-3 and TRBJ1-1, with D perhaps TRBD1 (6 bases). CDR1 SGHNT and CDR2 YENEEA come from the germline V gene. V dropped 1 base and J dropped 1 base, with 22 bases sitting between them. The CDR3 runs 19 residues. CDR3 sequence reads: CASSLGVGRGILGNTEAFF. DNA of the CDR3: TGTGCCAGCAGCTTAGGAGTGGGCAGGGGAATTCTGGGGAACACTGAAGCTTTCTTT. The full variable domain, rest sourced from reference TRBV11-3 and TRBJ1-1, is EAGVVQSPRYKIIEKKQPVAFWCNPISGHNTLYWYLQNLGQGPELLIRYENEEAVDDSQLPKDRFSAERLKGVDSTLKIQPAELGDSAVYLCASSLGVGRGILGNTEAFFGQGTRLTVV.

The CDR3 reads CASSDLGIPNTEAFF. The CDR3 DNA reads TGTGCCAGCAGTGACCTCGGAATCCCGAACACTGAAGCTTTCTTT. The chain recombines TRBV6-4 with TRBJ1-1; no clear D. This CDR3 is 15 amino acids long. V was pared by 2 bases and J by 1 base, with 11 bases between. CDR1 and CDR2 from the germline V gene are MRHNA and SNTAGT.

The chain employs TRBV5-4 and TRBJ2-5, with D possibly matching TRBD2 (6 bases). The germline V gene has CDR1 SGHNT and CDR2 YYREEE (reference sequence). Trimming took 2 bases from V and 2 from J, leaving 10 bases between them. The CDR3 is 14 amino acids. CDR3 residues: CASSLTGVQETQYF. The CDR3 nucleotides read TGTGCCAGCAGCTTAACGGGGGTACAAGAGACCCAGTACTTC.

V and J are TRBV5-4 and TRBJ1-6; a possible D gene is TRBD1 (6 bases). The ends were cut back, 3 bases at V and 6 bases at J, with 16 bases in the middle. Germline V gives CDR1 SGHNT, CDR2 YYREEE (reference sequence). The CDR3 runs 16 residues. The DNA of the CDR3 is TGTGCCAGCAGCTCACAGGGCAGGGGCTTTAATTCACCCCTCCACTTT. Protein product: CASSSQGRGFNSPLHF.

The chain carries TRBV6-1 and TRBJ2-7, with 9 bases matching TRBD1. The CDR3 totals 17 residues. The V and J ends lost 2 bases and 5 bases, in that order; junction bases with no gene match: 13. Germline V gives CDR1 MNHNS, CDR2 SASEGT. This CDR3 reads CASSERQGESGLHEQYF. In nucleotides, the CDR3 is TGTGCCAGCAGTGAAAGACAGGGGGAATCCGGTCTGCACGAGCAGTACTTC.

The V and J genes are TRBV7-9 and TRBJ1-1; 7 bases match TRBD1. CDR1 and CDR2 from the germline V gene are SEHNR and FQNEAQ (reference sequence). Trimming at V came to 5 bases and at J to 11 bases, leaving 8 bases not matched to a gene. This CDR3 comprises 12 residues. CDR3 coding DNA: TGTGCCAGCAGCCCACCGGACAGGACTGCTTTCTTT. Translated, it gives CASSPPDRTAFF.

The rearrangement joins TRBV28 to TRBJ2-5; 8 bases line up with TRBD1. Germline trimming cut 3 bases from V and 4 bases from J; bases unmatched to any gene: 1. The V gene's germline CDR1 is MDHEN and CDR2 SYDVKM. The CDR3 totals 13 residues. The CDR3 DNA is TGTGCCAGCAGTTTCACAGGGGGAGAGACCCAGTACTTC. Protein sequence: CASSFTGGETQYF.

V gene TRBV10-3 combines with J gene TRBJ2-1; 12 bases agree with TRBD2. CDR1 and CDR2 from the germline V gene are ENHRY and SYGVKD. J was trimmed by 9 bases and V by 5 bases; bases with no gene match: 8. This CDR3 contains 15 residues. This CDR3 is CAISNLAGGSGEQFF. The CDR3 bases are TGTGCCATCAGTAACCTAGCGGGGGGGTCAGGTGAGCAGTTCTTC.